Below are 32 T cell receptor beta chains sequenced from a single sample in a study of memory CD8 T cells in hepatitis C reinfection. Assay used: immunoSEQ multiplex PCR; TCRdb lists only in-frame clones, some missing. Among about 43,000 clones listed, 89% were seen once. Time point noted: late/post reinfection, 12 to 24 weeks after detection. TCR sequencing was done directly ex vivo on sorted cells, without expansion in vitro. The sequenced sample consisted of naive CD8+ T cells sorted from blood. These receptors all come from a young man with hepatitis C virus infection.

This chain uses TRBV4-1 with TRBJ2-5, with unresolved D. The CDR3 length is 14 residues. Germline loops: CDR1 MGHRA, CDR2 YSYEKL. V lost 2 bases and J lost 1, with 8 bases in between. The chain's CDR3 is CASSQIPFQETQYF. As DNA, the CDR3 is TGCGCCAGCAGCCAAATCCCATTCCAAGAGACCCAGTACTTC.

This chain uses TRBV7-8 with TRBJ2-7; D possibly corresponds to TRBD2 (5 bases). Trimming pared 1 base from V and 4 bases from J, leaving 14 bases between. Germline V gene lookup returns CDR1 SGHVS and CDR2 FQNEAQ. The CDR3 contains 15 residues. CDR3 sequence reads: CASSLGGRGQYEQYF. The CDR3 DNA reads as TGTGCCAGCAGCTTAGGAGGGAGAGGCCAGTACGAGCAGTACTTC.

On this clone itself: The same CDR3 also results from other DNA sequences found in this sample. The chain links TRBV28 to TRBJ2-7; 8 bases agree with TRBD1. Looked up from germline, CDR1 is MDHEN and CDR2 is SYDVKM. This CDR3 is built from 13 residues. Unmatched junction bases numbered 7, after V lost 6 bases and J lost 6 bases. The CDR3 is CASRVQGAGEQYF. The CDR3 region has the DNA TGTGCCAGCAGAGTCCAGGGGGCGGGCGAGCAGTACTTC.

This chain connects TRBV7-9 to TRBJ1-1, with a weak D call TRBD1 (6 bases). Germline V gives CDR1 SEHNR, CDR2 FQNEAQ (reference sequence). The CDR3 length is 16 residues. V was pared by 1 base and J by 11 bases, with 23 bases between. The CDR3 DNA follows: TGTGCCAGCAGCTTAGGGGGGAGGGGGGCCACTTTAAAGGCTTTCTTT. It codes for CASSLGGRGATLKAFF. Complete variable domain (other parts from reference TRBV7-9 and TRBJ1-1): DTGVSQNPRHKITKRGQNVTFRCDPISEHNRLYWYRQTLGQGPEFLTYFQNEAQLEKSRLLSDRFSAERPKGSFSTLEIQRTEQGDSAMYLCASSLGGRGATLKAFFGQGTRLTVV.

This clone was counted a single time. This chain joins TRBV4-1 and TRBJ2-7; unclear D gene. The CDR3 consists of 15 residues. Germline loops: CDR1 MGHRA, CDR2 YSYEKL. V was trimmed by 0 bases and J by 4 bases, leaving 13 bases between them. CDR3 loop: CASSQEEGIGYEQYF. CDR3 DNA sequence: TGCGCCAGCAGCCAAGAAGAAGGAATCGGGTACGAGCAGTACTTC.

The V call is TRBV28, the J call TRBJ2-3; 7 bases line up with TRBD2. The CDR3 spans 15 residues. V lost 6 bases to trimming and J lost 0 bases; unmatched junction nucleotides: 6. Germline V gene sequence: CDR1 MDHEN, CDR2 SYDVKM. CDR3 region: CASRPTSQSTDTQYF. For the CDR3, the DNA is TGTGCCAGCAGACCGACTAGCCAGAGCACAGATACGCAGTATTTT.

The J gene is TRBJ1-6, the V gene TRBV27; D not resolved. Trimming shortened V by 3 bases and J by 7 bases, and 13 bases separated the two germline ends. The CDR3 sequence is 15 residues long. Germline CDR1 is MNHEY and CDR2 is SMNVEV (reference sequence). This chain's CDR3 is CASSFIGEVNSPLHF. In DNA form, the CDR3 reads TGTGCCAGCAGTTTCATTGGGGAGGTGAATTCACCCCTCCACTTT.

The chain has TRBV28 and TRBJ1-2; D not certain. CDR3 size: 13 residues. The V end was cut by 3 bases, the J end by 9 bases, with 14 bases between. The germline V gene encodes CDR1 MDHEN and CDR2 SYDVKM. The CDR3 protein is CASSFFELDRYTF. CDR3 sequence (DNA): TGTGCCAGCAGTTTTTTTGAGTTAGATCGCTACACCTTC.

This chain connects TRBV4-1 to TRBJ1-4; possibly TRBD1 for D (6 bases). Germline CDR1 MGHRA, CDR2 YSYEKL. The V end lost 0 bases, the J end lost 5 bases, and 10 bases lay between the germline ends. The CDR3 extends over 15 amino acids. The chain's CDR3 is CASSQDTGTNEKLFF. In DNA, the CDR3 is TGCGCCAGCAGCCAAGACACAGGGACAAATGAAAAACTGTTTTTT.

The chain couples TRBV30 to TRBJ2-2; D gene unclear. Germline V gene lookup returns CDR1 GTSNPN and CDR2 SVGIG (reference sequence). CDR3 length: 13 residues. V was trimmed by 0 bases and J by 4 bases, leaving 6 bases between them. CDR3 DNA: TGTGCCTGGAGTGTACTGGTCACCGGGGAGCTGTTTTTT. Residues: CAWSVLVTGELFF.

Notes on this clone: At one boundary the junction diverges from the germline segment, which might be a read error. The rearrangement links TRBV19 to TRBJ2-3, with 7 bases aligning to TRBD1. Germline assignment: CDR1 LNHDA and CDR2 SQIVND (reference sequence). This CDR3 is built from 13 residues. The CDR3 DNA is TGTGCCAGTAGTAGACAGGGCACAGATGCGCAGTATTTT. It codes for CASSRQGTDAQYF.

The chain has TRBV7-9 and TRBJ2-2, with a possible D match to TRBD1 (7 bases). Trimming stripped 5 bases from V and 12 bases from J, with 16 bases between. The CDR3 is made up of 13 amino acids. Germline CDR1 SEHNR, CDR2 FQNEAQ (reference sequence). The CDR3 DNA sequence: TGTGCCAGCAGCCTGGGTGCGGGACAGAAGCTGTTTTTT. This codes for CASSLGAGQKLFF.

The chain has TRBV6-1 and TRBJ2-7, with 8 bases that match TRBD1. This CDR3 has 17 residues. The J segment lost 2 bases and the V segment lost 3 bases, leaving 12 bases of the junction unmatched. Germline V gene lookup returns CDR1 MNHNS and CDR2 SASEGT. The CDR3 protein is CASSEWGTGTGPYEQYV. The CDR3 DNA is TGTGCCAGCAGTGAGTGGGGGACCGGGACAGGACCCTACGAGCAGTACGTC.

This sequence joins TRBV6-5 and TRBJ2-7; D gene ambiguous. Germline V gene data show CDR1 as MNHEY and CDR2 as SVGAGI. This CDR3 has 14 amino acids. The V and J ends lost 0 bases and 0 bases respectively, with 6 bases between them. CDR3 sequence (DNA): TGTGCCAGCAGTTACTCGGCGGCCTCCTACGAGCAGTACTTC. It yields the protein CASSYSAASYEQYF.

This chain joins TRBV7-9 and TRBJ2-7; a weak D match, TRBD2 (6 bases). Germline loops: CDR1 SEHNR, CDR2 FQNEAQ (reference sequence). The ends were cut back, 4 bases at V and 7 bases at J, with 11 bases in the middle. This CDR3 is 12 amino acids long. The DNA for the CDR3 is TGTGCCAGCAGCTCGGATGGGAGGGAGCAGTACTTC. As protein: CASSSDGREQYF.

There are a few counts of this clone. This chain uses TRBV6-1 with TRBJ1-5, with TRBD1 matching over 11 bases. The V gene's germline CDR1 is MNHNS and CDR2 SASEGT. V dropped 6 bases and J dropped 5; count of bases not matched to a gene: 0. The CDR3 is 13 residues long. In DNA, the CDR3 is TGTGCCAGCAGGGGACAGGGGGATCAGCCCCAGCATTTT. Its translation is CASRGQGDQPQHF.

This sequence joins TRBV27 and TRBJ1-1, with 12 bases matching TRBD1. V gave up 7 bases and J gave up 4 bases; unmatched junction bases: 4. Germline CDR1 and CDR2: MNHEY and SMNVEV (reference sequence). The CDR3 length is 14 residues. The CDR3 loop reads CASKGTGGVTEAFF. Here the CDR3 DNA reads TGTGCCAGCAAGGGGACAGGGGGCGTCACTGAAGCTTTCTTT.

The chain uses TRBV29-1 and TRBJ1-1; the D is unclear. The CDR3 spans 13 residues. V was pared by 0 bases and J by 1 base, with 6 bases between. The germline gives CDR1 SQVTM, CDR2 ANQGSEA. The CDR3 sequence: CSVEDGRNTEAFF. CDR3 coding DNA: TGCAGCGTTGAAGATGGGCGGAACACTGAAGCTTTCTTT.

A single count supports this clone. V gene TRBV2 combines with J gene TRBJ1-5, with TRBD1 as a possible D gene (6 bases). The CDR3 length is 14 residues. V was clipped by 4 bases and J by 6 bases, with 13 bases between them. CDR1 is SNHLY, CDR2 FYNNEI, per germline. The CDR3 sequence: CASSAYRDPQPQHF. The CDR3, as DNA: TGTGCCAGCAGTGCTTACAGGGATCCTCAGCCCCAGCATTTT.

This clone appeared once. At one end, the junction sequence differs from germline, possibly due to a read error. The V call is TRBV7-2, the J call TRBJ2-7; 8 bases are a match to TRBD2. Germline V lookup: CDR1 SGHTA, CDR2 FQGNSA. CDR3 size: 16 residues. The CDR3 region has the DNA TGTGCCAGCAGCCTGCATAGCGGGACCAGCTCCTGCGAGCAGTACTTC. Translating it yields CASSLHSGTSSCEQYF. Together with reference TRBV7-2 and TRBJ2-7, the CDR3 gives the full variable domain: GAGVSQSPSNKVTEKGKDVELRCDPISGHTALYWYRQSLGQGLEFLIYFQGNSAPDKSGLPSDRFSAERTGGSVSTLTIQRTQQEDSAVYLCASSLHSGTSSCEQYFGPGTRLTVT.

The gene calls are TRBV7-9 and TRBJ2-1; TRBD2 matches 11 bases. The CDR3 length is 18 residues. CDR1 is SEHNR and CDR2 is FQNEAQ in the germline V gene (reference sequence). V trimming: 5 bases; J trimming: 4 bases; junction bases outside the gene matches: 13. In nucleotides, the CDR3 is TGTGCCAGCAGCCTAACTACTAGCGGGAGTGTGGGTTACAATGAGCAGTTCTTC. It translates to CASSLTTSGSVGYNEQFF.

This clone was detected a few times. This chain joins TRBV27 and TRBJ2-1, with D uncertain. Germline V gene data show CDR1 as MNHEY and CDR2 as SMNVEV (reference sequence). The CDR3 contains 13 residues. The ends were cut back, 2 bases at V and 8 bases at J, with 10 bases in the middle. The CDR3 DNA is TGTGCCAGCAGTTTAAACGTACTCCATGAGCAGTTCTTC. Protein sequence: CASSLNVLHEQFF.

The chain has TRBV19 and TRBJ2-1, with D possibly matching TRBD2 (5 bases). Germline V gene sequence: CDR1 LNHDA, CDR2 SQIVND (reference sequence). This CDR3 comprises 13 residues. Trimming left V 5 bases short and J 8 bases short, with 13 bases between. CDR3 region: CASSSRSAYEQFF. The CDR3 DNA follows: TGTGCCAGTAGTTCTCGTAGCGCTTATGAGCAGTTCTTC.

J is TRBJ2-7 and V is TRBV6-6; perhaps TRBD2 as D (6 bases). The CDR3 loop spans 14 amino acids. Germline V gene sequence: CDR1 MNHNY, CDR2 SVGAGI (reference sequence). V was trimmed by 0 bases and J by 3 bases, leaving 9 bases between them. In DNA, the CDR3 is TGTGCCAGCAGTTACTCTCCGGGAGTCTACGAGCAGTACTTC. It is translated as CASSYSPGVYEQYF.

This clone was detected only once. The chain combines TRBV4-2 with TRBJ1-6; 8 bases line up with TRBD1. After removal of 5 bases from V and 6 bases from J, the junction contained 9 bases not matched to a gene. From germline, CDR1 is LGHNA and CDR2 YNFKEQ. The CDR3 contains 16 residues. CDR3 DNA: TGTGCCAGCAGCTCGATCGGACAGGGCGGTAATTCACCCCTCCACTTT. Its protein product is CASSSIGQGGNSPLHF.

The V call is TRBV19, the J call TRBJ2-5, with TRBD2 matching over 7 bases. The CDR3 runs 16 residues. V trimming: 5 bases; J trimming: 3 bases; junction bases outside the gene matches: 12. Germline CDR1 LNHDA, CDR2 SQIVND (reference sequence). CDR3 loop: CASSPGLSGAEETQYF. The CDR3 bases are TGTGCCAGTAGTCCGGGACTAAGCGGGGCTGAAGAGACCCAGTACTTC.

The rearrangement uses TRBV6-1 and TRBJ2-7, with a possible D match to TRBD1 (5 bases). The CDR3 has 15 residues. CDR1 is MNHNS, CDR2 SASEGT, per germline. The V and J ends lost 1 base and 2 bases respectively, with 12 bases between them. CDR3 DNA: TGTGCCAGCAGTGAAGAACAGGTCCCTACCTACGAGCAGTACTTC. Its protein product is CASSEEQVPTYEQYF.

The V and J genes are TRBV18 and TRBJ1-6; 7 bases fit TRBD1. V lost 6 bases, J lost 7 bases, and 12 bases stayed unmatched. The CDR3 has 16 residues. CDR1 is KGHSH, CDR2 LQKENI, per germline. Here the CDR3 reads CASSWRLRDRNSPLHF. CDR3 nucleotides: TGTGCCAGCTCTTGGCGACTCCGGGACAGAAATTCACCCCTCCACTTT.

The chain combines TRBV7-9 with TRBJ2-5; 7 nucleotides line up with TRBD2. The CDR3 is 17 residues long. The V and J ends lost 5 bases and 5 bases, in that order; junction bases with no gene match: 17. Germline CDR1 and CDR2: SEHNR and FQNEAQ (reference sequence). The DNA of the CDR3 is TGTGCCAGCAGCCCACCCCCGAGCGGGAATAACCGGGAGACCCAGTACTTC. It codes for CASSPPPSGNNRETQYF.

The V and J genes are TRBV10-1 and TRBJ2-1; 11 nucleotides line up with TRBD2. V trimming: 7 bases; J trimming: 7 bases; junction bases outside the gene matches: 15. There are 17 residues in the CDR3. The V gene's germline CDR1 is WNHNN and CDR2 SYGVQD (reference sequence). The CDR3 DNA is TGCGCCAGCAAACTAGCGGGGGAACAAGATGGGAAAAATGAGCAGTTCTTC. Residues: CASKLAGEQDGKNEQFF.

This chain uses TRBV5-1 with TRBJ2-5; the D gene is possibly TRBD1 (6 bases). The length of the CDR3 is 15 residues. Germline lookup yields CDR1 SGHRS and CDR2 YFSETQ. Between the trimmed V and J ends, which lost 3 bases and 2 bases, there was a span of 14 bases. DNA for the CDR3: TGCGCCAGCAGCTGGGCCCAGGGGACGCAAGAGACCCAGTACTTC. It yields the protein CASSWAQGTQETQYF.

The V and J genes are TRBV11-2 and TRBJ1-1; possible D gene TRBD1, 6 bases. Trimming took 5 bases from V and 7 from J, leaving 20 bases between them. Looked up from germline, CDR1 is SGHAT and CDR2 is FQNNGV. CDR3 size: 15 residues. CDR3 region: CASSVGGAGDFEAFF. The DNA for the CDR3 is TGTGCCAGCAGCGTAGGGGGGGCGGGAGACTTTGAAGCTTTCTTT.